The T cell receptor beta chain described here comes from a study of CD4 T cells in relation to SARS-CoV-2 and coronaviruses. Across the whole study: Controls used an HIV-1 Nef peptide pool or no peptide.

The unexposed donors gave CD4+ T cells in about 2010-2019, prior to COVID-19. The cells were cultured for 10 days before CD4+ T cells were isolated. General study points: Pre-pandemic and post-infection samples never came from the same donor.

Using immunoSEQ multiplex PCR, the repertoire was profiled, and TCRdb retains in-frame clones only, with some absent. The data contain more than 20,000 clones, less than 70% of them singletons. Of note for this clone: Its antigen is unknown.

The sequence derives from a human donor in good health. Material for sequencing was CD4+ T cells from PBMCs, cultured in vitro.

The DNA of the CDR3 is TGTGCCACTCAAAGGACCCGTCATCAGCCCCAGCATTTT. It codes for CATQRTRHQPQHF. The rearrangement uses TRBV19 and TRBJ1-5, with no clear D. The V gene's germline CDR1 is LNHDA and CDR2 SQIVND (reference sequence). V was pared by 10 bases and J by 5 bases, with 15 bases between. This CDR3 region has 13 residues. The full variable domain, with the rest looked up from reference TRBV19 and TRBJ1-5, is DGGITQSPKYLFRKEGQNVTLSCEQNLNHDAMYWYRQDPGQGLRLIYYSQIVNDFQKGDIAEGYSVSREKKESFPLTVTSAQKNPTAFYLCATQRTRHQPQHFGDGTRLSIL.